This record covers a single T cell receptor beta chain. Authors' methods: From reference gene primer amplification, estimates of nucleated cell counts were derived. Profiling relied on immunoSEQ multiplex PCR, and the TCRdb table lists in-frame clones only, not all of them. Clone size and the V and J calls come from that table; the DNA yielded D and trimming. The sample includes around 300,000 clones, under 90% of them seen just once. The sample originates from a study of blood T cell repertoires in COVID-19. Study at large: Acute-phase and convalescent COVID-19 samples originated in the United States, Italy and Spain. PBMCs, B-cell-depleted T cells, or T cells were the source of the cDNA or gDNA that made up the material.

Unmatched junction bases numbered 5, after V lost 5 bases and J lost 7 bases. Per the germline V gene, CDR1 is MGHRA and CDR2 is YSYEKL. CDR3 size: 13 residues. The J gene is TRBJ1-5, the V gene TRBV4-1, with TRBD1 matching 7 bases. Material for sequencing was peripheral blood. This receptor was obtained from a man in his fifties with acute or convalescent COVID-19. This CDR3 reads CASSFQGDQPQHF. The CDR3 DNA is TGCGCCAGCAGCTTCCAGGGGGACCAGCCCCAGCATTTT.